A single sample is the source of the 5 T cell receptor beta chains below, sequenced in a study of T cell responses to AZD1222 COVID-19 vaccine. The protocol was immunoSEQ multiplex PCR, while the TCRdb copy is restricted to in-frame clones and leaves out a portion. The sample has about 210,000 clones; 85% to 95% are singletons. Specimen: peripheral blood, collected on day 0 of AZD1222 vaccination. The receptors were gathered from an adult in good health.

This clone was counted once. The CDR3 is CASRTVVETQYF. CDR3 coding DNA: TGTGCCAGCAGGACGGTGGTAGAGACCCAGTACTTC. The chain is built from TRBV27 and TRBJ2-5; D is uncertain. V lost 6 bases, J lost 4 bases, and 9 bases lay in between. Germline V gives CDR1 MNHEY, CDR2 SMNVEV (reference sequence). The CDR3 has 12 residues.

The chain couples TRBV24-1 to TRBJ2-1; D is perhaps TRBD2 (6 bases). CDR1 KGHDR and CDR2 SFDVKD come from the germline V gene. The CDR3 totals 15 residues. The V gene lost 5 bases and the J gene lost 2 bases, with 12 bases spanning the gap. The CDR3 loop reads CATSAGTPTYNEQFF. The DNA for the CDR3 is TGTGCCACCAGTGCTGGGACTCCGACCTACAATGAGCAGTTCTTC.

This chain connects TRBV30 to TRBJ2-3; a possible D gene is TRBD1 (6 bases). CDR1 GTSNPN and CDR2 SVGIG come from the germline V gene (reference sequence). The ends were cut back, 2 bases at V and 2 bases at J, with 11 bases in the middle. CDR3 size: 14 residues. CDR3 DNA: TGTGCCTGGAGTCCATACAGGGTCACAGATACGCAGTATTTT. Protein sequence: CAWSPYRVTDTQYF. Combining the CDR3 with reference TRBV30 and TRBJ2-3 gives the whole variable domain SQTIHQWPATLVQPVGSPLSLECTVEGTSNPNLYWYRQAAGRGLQLLFYSVGIGQISSEVPQNLSASRPQDRQFILSSKKLLLSDSGFYLCAWSPYRVTDTQYFGPGTRLTVL.

This clone was seen just once. The rearrangement uses TRBV19 and TRBJ1-6; the D gene is possibly TRBD1 (5 bases). The length of the CDR3 is 13 residues. V was clipped by 6 bases and J by 11 bases, with 14 bases between them. Per germline, CDR1 LNHDA and CDR2 SQIVND (reference sequence). This CDR3 is CASSPRELAPLHF. The CDR3, as DNA: TGTGCCAGTAGCCCCAGGGAATTGGCACCCCTCCACTTT.

This chain uses TRBV6-6 with TRBJ1-1; no clear D gene. This CDR3 spans 13 amino acids. Trimming removed 7 bases at V and 4 bases at J, with 13 bases between. Per germline, CDR1 MNHNY and CDR2 SVGAGI (reference sequence). The CDR3 spells CASTSLQSTEAFF. As DNA, the CDR3 is TGTGCCAGCACCTCCCTCCAGTCCACTGAAGCTTTCTTT.